The rows below give T cell receptor beta chains drawn from one sample of a study of blood T cells in healthy people across ages. MiXCR was run by TCRdb on the 5' RACE reads, yielding one entry per CDR3 protein. The sample holds roughly 800,000 distinct CDR3 sequences; roughly 60% are singletons and the top ten take about 20%. The sequenced material came from blood. Every receptor here comes from a man aged 25 to 40 in good health. Each CDR3 is given with its conserved first and last residue. D genes are given only for firm matches. Expanded clones get a size class; other rows say once, few or many, or leave the size out.

d_gene | j_gene | v_gene | abundance | CDR3nt | CDR3aa
. | TRBJ2-5 | TRBV7-8 | few | TGTGCCAGCAGCCCGTGGCATGATCAAGAGACCCAGTACTTC | CASSPWHDQETQYF
TRBD1 | TRBJ2-7 | TRBV10-1 | . | TGCGCCAGCAGTGACCCCGGGACAGGGAGGGACGAGCAGTACTTC | CASSDPGTGRDEQYF
TRBD1 | TRBJ1-1 | TRBV20-1 | . | TGCAGTGCTAGAGTTCGGGACAGGGGGCACACTGAAGCTTTCTTT | CSARVRDRGHTEAFF
. | TRBJ2-1 | TRBV6-1 | . | TGTGCCAGCAGTGAAACGTTAGGGGACCCGGCCAGTGAGCAGTTCTTC | CASSETLGDPASEQFF
TRBD1 | TRBJ2-3 | TRBV12-3/TRBV12-4 | . | TGTGCCAGCAGCCCCTGGCAGGGGGCCCCCTATACGCAGTATTTT | CASSPWQGAPYTQYF
. | TRBJ1-5 | TRBV20-1 | . | TGCAGTGCCGCATACCCTGGACACGATCAGCCCCAGCATTTT | CSAAYPGHDQPQHF
. | TRBJ2-3 | TRBV10-3 | . | TGTGCCATCACCTCAGCAGGGAGCACAGATACGCAGTATTTT | CAITSAGSTDTQYF
. | TRBJ2-3 | TRBV4-2 | few | TGTGCCAGCAGCCAAGTCAGGGACTCCGCAACAGATACGCAGTATTTT | CASSQVRDSATDTQYF
. | TRBJ2-7 | TRBV5-8 | . | TGTGCCAGCAGCTTAAGGAAGGGCAACGAGCAGTACTTC | CASSLRKGNEQYF
TRBD2 | TRBJ2-5 | TRBV29-1 | . | TGCAGCTCTCTGGAGGCAGCGGGAGAAACAAGAGGCTACAATGAGCAGTACTTC | CSSLEAAGETRGYNEQYF
. | TRBJ1-5 | TRBV7-2 | . | TGTGCCAGCAGCTTTGACAGTAGCAATCAGCCCCAGCATTTT | CASSFDSSNQPQHF
TRBD2 | TRBJ2-7 | TRBV14 | . | TGTGCCAGCAGCCAACCCCGGTACGTTCCCGGACTAGCGGCCATGATCTACGAGCAGTACTTC | CASSQPRYVPGLAAMIYEQYF
. | TRBJ2-5 | TRBV3-1 | . | TGTGCCAGCAGCCGTCCCTGGAGGGGGCGCGATTCAGAGACCCAGTACTTC | CASSRPWRGRDSETQYF
. | TRBJ2-3 | TRBV20-1 | . | TGCAGTGCTAGAGATAAAACCCAAACCGGCACAGATACGCAGTATTTT | CSARDKTQTGTDTQYF
TRBD2 | TRBJ2-1 | TRBV24-1 | . | TGTGCCACCAGTGACCCCGGGACTAGCGGATACAATGAGCAGTTCTTC | CATSDPGTSGYNEQFF
. | TRBJ2-3 | TRBV15 | . | TGTGCCACCAGCAGAGAAGTAGCTGGGCAGTATTTT | CATSREVAGQYF
. | TRBJ2-5 | TRBV5-1 | few | TGCGCCAGCAGCTTACGTCCCGTAGGGGATGGGCAAGAGACCCAGTACTTC | CASSLRPVGDGQETQYF
. | TRBJ2-4 | TRBV6-5 | . | TGTGCCAGCGGGGGTATGCGAGAGCAGTACTTC | CASGGMREQYF
. | TRBJ2-7 | TRBV6-5 | few | TGTGCCAGCAGTTACTCTACGGGTGAGCGCGGCCACGAGCAGTACTTC | CASSYSTGERGHEQYF
TRBD2 | TRBJ2-1 | TRBV6-5 | . | TGTGCCAGCAGTTACGAGTCGGGACTAGGTAATCAGCAGTTCTTC | CASSYESGLGNQQFF
. | TRBJ2-7 | TRBV5-1 | . | TGCGCCAGCAGCCCGAGGAGGGACGAGCAGTACTTC | CASSPRRDEQYF
. | TRBJ2-1 | TRBV6-5 | . | TGTGCCAGCAGTTACCGACTAGAGGTGAATGAGCAGTTCTTC | CASSYRLEVNEQFF
TRBD2 | TRBJ2-2 | TRBV6-2/TRBV6-3 | . | TGTGCCAGCAGGCGGACTAGCGGGGGAGTGAACACCGGGGAGCTGTTTTTT | CASRRTSGGVNTGELFF
TRBD2 | TRBJ2-1 | TRBV20-1 | once | TGCAGTGCTGCCGGGACTAGCGCCCCTGGGCAGTTCTTC | CSAAGTSAPGQFF
. | TRBJ1-5 | TRBV4-3 | . | TGCGCCAGCAGCCGACAGGTTGGTGATCAGCCCCAGCATTTT | CASSRQVGDQPQHF
. | TRBJ1-2 | TRBV6-6 | once | TGTGCCAGCAGTATCGGGTGGACACTTGATTCGGACACCTTC | CASSIGWTLDSDTF